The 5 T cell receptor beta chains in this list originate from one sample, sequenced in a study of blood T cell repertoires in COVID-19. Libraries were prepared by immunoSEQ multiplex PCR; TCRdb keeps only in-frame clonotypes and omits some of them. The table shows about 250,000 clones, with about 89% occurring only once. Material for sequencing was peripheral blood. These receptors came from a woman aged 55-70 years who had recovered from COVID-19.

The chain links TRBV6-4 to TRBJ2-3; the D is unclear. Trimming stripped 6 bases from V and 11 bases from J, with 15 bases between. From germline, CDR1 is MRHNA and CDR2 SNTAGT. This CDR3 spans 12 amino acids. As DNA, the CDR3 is TGTGCCAGCAGAGGATTGGCAGGCCTGCAGTATTTT. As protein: CASRGLAGLQYF.

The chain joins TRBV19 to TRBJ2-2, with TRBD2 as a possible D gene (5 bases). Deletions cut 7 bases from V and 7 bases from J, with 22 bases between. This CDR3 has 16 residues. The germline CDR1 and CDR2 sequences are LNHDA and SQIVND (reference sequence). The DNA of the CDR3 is TGTGCCAGTACTCCAGTAGAGAGGGCCCGGGGCGGGGAGCTGTTTTTT. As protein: CASTPVERARGGELFF.

The CDR3 reads CSVEGWASGVEQFF. The CDR3 coding sequence is TGCAGCGTTGAAGGGTGGGCTAGCGGTGTTGAGCAGTTCTTC. This rearrangement joins TRBV29-1 to TRBJ2-1; 7 nucleotides agree with TRBD2. In germline, CDR1 is SQVTM, CDR2 ANQGSEA. V shed 1 base and J 9 bases; nucleotides not matched to a gene: 9. This CDR3 comprises 14 residues.

The CDR3 DNA reads as TGTGCAAGTCGCCCACCGAAAGGACGAGAGCAGGGCTCCTACGAGCAGTACTTC. Its protein product is CASRPPKGREQGSYEQYF. V gene TRBV12-2 combines with J gene TRBJ2-7; TRBD1 reflects the table's D call only, with no check against the DNA. TRBV12-2 is designated a pseudogene. CDR3 length: 18 residues.

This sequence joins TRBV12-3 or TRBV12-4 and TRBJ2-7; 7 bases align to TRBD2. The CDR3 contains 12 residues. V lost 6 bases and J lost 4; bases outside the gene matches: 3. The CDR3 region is CASRLGGYEQYF. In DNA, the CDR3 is TGTGCCAGCAGGCTGGGGGGGTACGAGCAGTACTTC.